A single sample gave rise to the 13 T cell receptor beta chains below, sequenced in a study of T cell repertoires in cytomegalovirus infection. TCRdb itself ran the reads through MiXCR, one entry per CDR3 protein. Of approximately 730,000 distinct CDR3 sequences listed, about 28% are singletons. What these receptors recognize is not known. The specimen comprised cultured CD8+ T cells from PBMCs, sampled from culture after CMV antigen stimulation. The receptor set was obtained from a human donor in good health (CMV status not recorded). Some clones in this sample may be carry-over from other donors' samples.

This clonotype was seen many times. V and J are TRBV7-6 and TRBJ2-1, with TRBD1 as a possible D gene (5 bases). V lost 3 bases, J lost 4 bases, and 16 bases lay in between. Germline CDR1 reads SGHVS; CDR2 reads FNYEAQ. There are 16 residues in the CDR3. The CDR3 nucleotides are TGTGCCAGCAGCTTCAATCCAGGGCTGTCGTACAATGAGCAGTTCTTC. It encodes CASSFNPGLSYNEQFF. The complete variable domain, with remaining parts taken from reference TRBV7-6 and TRBJ2-1, reads GAGVSQSPRYKVTKRGQDVALRCDPISGHVSLYWYRQALGQGPEFLTYFNYEAQQDKSGLPNDRFSAERPEGSISTLTIQRTEQRDSAMYRCASSFNPGLSYNEQFFGPGTRLTVL.

This clonotype was detected a few times. This rearrangement joins TRBV2 to TRBJ1-5; D not resolved. Looked up from germline, CDR1 is SNHLY and CDR2 is FYNNEI. The V end lost 1 base, the J end lost 3 bases, and 7 bases lay between the germline ends. The CDR3 covers 14 residues. CDR3 bases: TGTGCCAGCAGTGAAGGGCCAGACAATCAGCCCCAGCATTTT. This sequence encodes CASSEGPDNQPQHF.

This clonotype was counted ten times or more. This sequence joins TRBV5-1 and TRBJ2-7, with unresolved D. The V gene lost 0 bases and the J gene lost 3 bases, with 10 bases spanning the gap. The CDR3 is made up of 14 amino acids. CDR1 is SGHRS, CDR2 YFSETQ, per germline. The CDR3 region is CASSLGGIYYEQYF. The CDR3, as DNA: TGCGCCAGCAGCTTGGGGGGAATCTACTACGAGCAGTACTTC.

The sample holds a few counts of this clonotype. The V and J genes are TRBV10-3 and TRBJ1-1; D is possibly TRBD1 (6 bases). Between the trimmed V and J ends, which lost 8 bases and 0 bases, there was a span of 13 bases. This CDR3 is 14 amino acids long. Per germline, CDR1 ENHRY and CDR2 SYGVKD. The CDR3 coding sequence is TGTGCCATCGGTTCGGGGGCCTTGAACACTGAAGCTTTCTTT. It encodes CAIGSGALNTEAFF.

The rearrangement joins TRBV12-3 or TRBV12-4 to TRBJ2-5; D uncertain. V was pared by 5 bases and J by 0 bases, with 10 bases between. This CDR3 has 14 residues. Written as DNA, the CDR3 is TGTGCCAGCAGTCCTGTTCAGTACCAAGAGACCCAGTACTTC. Its protein product is CASSPVQYQETQYF.

This clonotype was observed a handful of times. The rearrangement links TRBV12-3 or TRBV12-4 to TRBJ2-1; TRBD1 is a possible D gene (5 bases). The CDR3 is 14 residues long. The V gene lost 1 base and the J gene lost 4 bases, with 8 bases spanning the gap. In DNA, the CDR3 is TGTGCCAGCAGTTTAGGACAGCTATACAATGAGCAGTTCTTC. Its protein product is CASSLGQLYNEQFF.

This clonotype was detected only a few times. The chain joins TRBV4-1 to TRBJ2-3, with 9 bases matching TRBD2. In germline, CDR1 is MGHRA, CDR2 YSYEKL. The ends lost 0 bases at V and 4 bases at J; junction bases unmatched: 8. The CDR3 extends over 17 amino acids. The CDR3 DNA reads TGCGCCAGCAGCCAAGATTGGAGCGGGGGGACGTCAGATACGCAGTATTTT. Translated: CASSQDWSGGTSDTQYF.

The sample holds a few counts of this clonotype. This chain joins TRBV6-2 or TRBV6-3 and TRBJ2-1; tentatively, D is TRBD2 (5 bases). The CDR3 is 17 residues long. CDR1 and CDR2 (germline): MNHEY, SVGEGT. Trimming pared 6 bases from V and 4 bases from J, leaving 22 bases between. CDR3 DNA: TGTGCCAGCAGAGACCTTCATCGGGAAAGAAAATACAATGAGCAGTTCTTC. Protein sequence: CASRDLHRERKYNEQFF.

The genes are TRBV9 and TRBJ2-3; TRBD2 matches at 10 bases. The CDR3 totals 16 residues. The trim removed 2 bases at V and 4 bases at J, leaving 7 bases unmatched. The germline V gene encodes CDR1 SGDLS and CDR2 YYNGEE. CDR3 in amino acids: CASSVFLAGEADTQYF. CDR3 DNA sequence: TGTGCCAGCAGCGTGTTCCTAGCGGGGGAGGCAGATACGCAGTATTTT.

This clonotype showed up many times. The chain uses TRBV7-9 and TRBJ2-1; D ambiguous. Trimming removed 5 bases at V and 8 bases at J, with 10 bases between. Germline lookup yields CDR1 SEHNR and CDR2 FQNEAQ (reference sequence). The CDR3 sequence is 12 residues long. DNA for the CDR3: TGTGCCAGCAGCCTAACGGGTTATGAGCAGTTCTTC. It specifies CASSLTGYEQFF.

This clonotype was counted a few times. The rearrangement joins TRBV7-6 to TRBJ2-5; 9 positions agree with TRBD2. The CDR3 totals 18 residues. Trimming took 2 bases from V and 3 from J; bases not matched to a gene: 13. Germline CDR1 reads SGHVS; CDR2 reads FNYEAQ. In DNA, the CDR3 is TGTGCCAGCAGCTTACTCCGGTCAGGTAGCGGGAGTAAAGAGACCCAGTACTTC. Encoded protein: CASSLLRSGSGSKETQYF.

The chain uses TRBV7-9 and TRBJ2-5; 8 nucleotides align to TRBD1. The V gene's germline CDR1 is SEHNR and CDR2 FQNEAQ (reference sequence). This CDR3 is built from 15 residues. The V and J ends lost 5 bases and 3 bases, in that order; junction bases with no gene match: 8. The DNA for the CDR3 is TGTGCCAGCAGCATCACCGGGACAGGAGAAGAGACCCAGTACTTC. This translates into CASSITGTGEETQYF. Variable domain in full (rest from reference TRBV7-9 and TRBJ2-5): DTGVSQNPRHKITKRGQNVTFRCDPISEHNRLYWYRQTLGQGPEFLTYFQNEAQLEKSRLLSDRFSAERPKGSFSTLEIQRTEQGDSAMYLCASSITGTGEETQYFGPGTRLLVL.

In its sample, this clonotype was seen a few times. J is TRBJ2-1 and V is TRBV25-1, with 7 bases lining up with TRBD1. Germline assignment: CDR1 MGHDK and CDR2 SYGVNS. The J segment lost 8 bases and the V segment lost 2 bases, leaving 9 bases of the junction unmatched. The CDR3 runs 15 residues. Written as DNA, the CDR3 is TGTGCCAGCAGTGAAAGGCACGAGGGGGCGGATGAGCAGTTCTTC. It yields the protein CASSERHEGADEQFF. The variable domain in full, completed from reference TRBV25-1 and TRBJ2-1, reads EADIYQTPRYLVIGTGKKITLECSQTMGHDKMYWYQQDPGMELHLIHYSYGVNSTEKGDLSSESTVSRIRTEHFPLTLESARPSHTSQYLCASSERHEGADEQFFGPGTRLTVL.